Presented here are 28 T cell receptor beta chains from one specimen sequenced in a study of shared clonotypes between healthy human individuals. Naive CD8 cells, CD45RO-negative and positively selected for CCR7, excluded terminally differentiated effector memory CD45RA+ cells. Libraries were prepared by immunoSEQ multiplex PCR; TCRdb keeps only in-frame clonotypes and omits some of them. The table lists about 680,000 clones, around 90% of them singletons. Sequenced input: naive CD8+ T cells sorted from blood. The receptors here all came from a man aged 25 to 40 in good health.

The chain combines TRBV6-1 with TRBJ2-7, with D unresolved. The germline V and J ends were trimmed by 2 bases and 1 base, with 12 bases remaining between them. The CDR3 is 15 residues long. The germline CDR1 and CDR2 sequences are MNHNS and SASEGT. The CDR3 loop is CASSEQGSLSYEQYF. The DNA of the CDR3 is TGTGCCAGCAGTGAACAAGGCAGTCTTTCCTACGAGCAGTACTTC.

The chain has TRBV28 and TRBJ2-1; D may correspond to TRBD1 or TRBD2 (5 bases each). Germline values: CDR1 MDHEN, CDR2 SYDVKM. The CDR3 consists of 13 residues. V was pared by 5 bases and J by 12 bases, with 17 bases between. The CDR3 reads CASSPGKSRGQFF. For the CDR3, the DNA is TGTGCCAGCAGTCCTGGGAAGTCGAGGGGGCAGTTCTTC.

The rearrangement joins TRBV5-1 to TRBJ2-7, with TRBD1 matching 8 bases. V lost 3 bases, J lost 5 bases, and 4 bases stayed unmatched. This CDR3 spans 13 amino acids. Germline loops: CDR1 SGHRS, CDR2 YFSETQ. CDR3 sequence: CASSSDRADEQYF. In DNA form, the CDR3 reads TGCGCCAGCAGCTCGGACAGGGCGGACGAGCAGTACTTC.

This clone showed up just a few times. V and J are TRBV7-9 and TRBJ2-1; 8 nucleotides line up with TRBD1. V lost 2 bases, J lost 0 bases, and 3 bases stayed unmatched. This CDR3 spans 16 amino acids. Per the germline V gene, CDR1 is SEHNR and CDR2 is FQNEAQ (reference sequence). DNA of the CDR3: TGTGCCAGCAGCTTAAACAGGGGGTACTCCTACAATGAGCAGTTCTTC. Protein sequence: CASSLNRGYSYNEQFF. The variable domain in full, with the rest retrieved from reference TRBV7-9 and TRBJ2-1, is DTGVSQNPRHKITKRGQNVTFRCDPISEHNRLYWYRQTLGQGPEFLTYFQNEAQLEKSRLLSDRFSAERPKGSFSTLEIQRTEQGDSAMYLCASSLNRGYSYNEQFFGPGTRLTVL.

The genes are TRBV27 and TRBJ2-1, with a tentative D call TRBD2 (5 bases). Germline-derived CDR1 and CDR2 are MNHEY and SMNVEV (reference sequence). Deletions cut 6 bases from V and 0 bases from J, with 15 bases between. The CDR3 extends over 16 amino acids. The DNA of the CDR3 is TGTGCCAGCAGGGGGAGTGGATCGAGCTCCTACAATGAGCAGTTCTTC. As protein: CASRGSGSSSYNEQFF.

V is TRBV7-2 and J is TRBJ2-3, with 14 bases lining up with TRBD2. The CDR3 is 15 amino acids. Germline V CDR1 and CDR2: SGHTA, FQGNSA. V shed 8 bases, J shed 6 bases, and the junction held 7 bases outside the gene matches. The CDR3 region has the DNA TGTGCCAGCTCTCCGGGACTAGCGGGAGTGGATACGCAGTATTTT. It codes for CASSPGLAGVDTQYF.

The rearrangement uses TRBV7-9 and TRBJ2-2, with no clear D. Trimming stripped 7 bases from V and 3 bases from J, with 9 bases between. Per germline, CDR1 SEHNR and CDR2 FQNEAQ (reference sequence). The CDR3 runs to 13 residues. The CDR3: CASTVLHTGELFF. The CDR3 DNA is TGTGCCAGCACGGTCCTGCACACCGGGGAGCTGTTTTTT.

The sample holds one count of this clone. The chain combines TRBV25-1 with TRBJ2-3; weak D call: TRBD1 (6 bases). Germline values: CDR1 MGHDK, CDR2 SYGVNS. CDR3 length: 17 amino acids. Trimming stripped 1 base from V and 2 bases from J, with 16 bases between. The DNA for the CDR3 is TGTGCCAGCAGTGAATCCGGACAGACAACAATCACAGATACGCAGTATTTT. Translation gives CASSESGQTTITDTQYF.

The genes are TRBV9 and TRBJ2-7, with TRBD2 identical over 7 bases. This CDR3 contains 17 residues. Germline V lookup: CDR1 SGDLS, CDR2 YYNGEE. J gave up 1 base and V 4 bases, and 14 bases lay outside the gene matches. CDR3 sequence: CASSSEQEGGPSYEQYF. The CDR3 DNA sequence: TGTGCCAGCAGCTCAGAACAGGAGGGAGGGCCGTCCTACGAGCAGTACTTC.

The chain combines TRBV5-5 with TRBJ2-7, with TRBD2 as a possible D gene (5 bases). CDR3 length: 16 residues. The V gene lost 3 bases and the J gene lost 2 bases, with 18 bases spanning the gap. Germline V lookup: CDR1 SGHKS, CDR2 YYEKEE (reference sequence). The CDR3 DNA is TGTGCCAGCAGCTCAAGCGAGGGCATCTTAACCTACGAGCAGTACTTC. Translating gives CASSSSEGILTYEQYF.

The chain recombines TRBV28 with TRBJ2-3; D is uncertain. Trimming left V 2 bases short and J 0 bases short, with 9 bases between. Germline CDR1 reads MDHEN; CDR2 reads SYDVKM. The CDR3 consists of 15 residues. The CDR3 here is CASSLSQDSTDTQYF. Here the CDR3 DNA reads TGTGCCAGCAGTTTAAGCCAAGACAGCACAGATACGCAGTATTTT.

V and J are TRBV2 and TRBJ2-1, with 7 nucleotides matching TRBD2. V lost 6 bases, J lost 0 bases, and 11 bases stayed unmatched. Germline-derived CDR1 and CDR2 are SNHLY and FYNNEI. This CDR3 has 17 amino acids. The CDR3 coding sequence is TGTGCCAGCAGGAGCGGGATCCCATCCGACTCCTACAATGAGCAGTTCTTC. This translates into CASRSGIPSDSYNEQFF.

The chain uses TRBV19 and TRBJ2-7; D is uncertain. V was shortened by 3 bases and J by 1 base, with 13 bases between the two germline ends. This CDR3 comprises 15 residues. CDR1 LNHDA and CDR2 SQIVND come from the germline V gene (reference sequence). The CDR3, as DNA: TGTGCCAGTAGTATTTTCCTGGCCAAATCCTACGAGCAGTACTTC. Its translation is CASSIFLAKSYEQYF.

This sequence joins TRBV5-8 and TRBJ2-1, with 11 positions matching TRBD2. The CDR3 extends over 17 amino acids. Germline V gene lookup returns CDR1 SGHTS and CDR2 YDEGEE. V gave up 1 base and J gave up 8 bases; unmatched junction bases: 11. The CDR3 sequence: CASSLSALAGVRHEQFF. In DNA, the CDR3 is TGTGCCAGCAGCTTGTCGGCACTAGCGGGGGTCCGGCATGAGCAGTTCTTC.

About this clone: Other DNA sequences in this sample translate to the same CDR3. The V call is TRBV11-2, the J call TRBJ2-7; D is possibly TRBD2 (5 bases). The germline CDR1 and CDR2 sequences are SGHAT and FQNNGV. The length of the CDR3 is 14 residues. Trimming left V 3 bases short and J 0 bases short, with 9 bases between. DNA of the CDR3: TGTGCCAGCAGCTTCTCTGGGAGCTCCTACGAGCAGTACTTC. Translation: CASSFSGSSYEQYF.

A single count supports this clone. This rearrangement joins TRBV5-4 to TRBJ2-7, with 9 nucleotides matching TRBD2. Trimming at V came to 4 bases and at J to 7 bases, leaving 9 bases not matched to a gene. This CDR3 has 14 amino acids. Germline V gene data show CDR1 as SGHNT and CDR2 as YYREEE (reference sequence). The CDR3 DNA is TGTGCCAGCAGCGAGGGACTAGCCGCGGGGGAGCAGTACTTC. It is translated as CASSEGLAAGEQYF.

The chain carries TRBV20-1 and TRBJ2-5; no firm D call. The germline gives CDR1 DFQATT, CDR2 SNEGSKA (reference sequence). The CDR3 spans 11 residues. Trimming shortened V by 6 bases and J by 1 base, and 6 bases separated the two germline ends. The CDR3 nucleotides are TGCAGTGCCATAATCCAAGAGACCCAGTACTTC. It codes for CSAIIQETQYF.

This clone was detected once. The chain couples TRBV7-9 to TRBJ2-7; maybe TRBD1 (5 bases). V lost 5 bases, J lost 0 bases, and 11 bases lay in between. This CDR3 is 14 amino acids long. Germline values: CDR1 SEHNR, CDR2 FQNEAQ (reference sequence). CDR3 nucleotides: TGTGCCAGCAGCCCCCAGGGTAGCTCCTACGAGCAGTACTTC. Residues: CASSPQGSSYEQYF.

To note about this clone: At one end the junction does not follow the germline gene, possibly because of a read error. The gene calls are TRBV27 and TRBJ2-1; D unclear. The CDR3 contains 10 residues. Germline V gene data show CDR1 as MNHEY and CDR2 as SMNVEV (reference sequence). CDR3 protein: CQTGYNEQFF. Written as DNA, the CDR3 is TGCCAGACGGGCTACAATGAGCAGTTCTTC.

This sequence joins TRBV27 and TRBJ2-1; D tentatively fits TRBD1 or TRBD2 (6 bases each). V was trimmed by 6 bases and J by 5 bases, leaving 17 bases between them. The V gene's germline CDR1 is MNHEY and CDR2 SMNVEV (reference sequence). The CDR3 is 15 amino acids. The CDR3 sequence: CASRRGGQLNNEQFF. The CDR3, as DNA: TGTGCCAGCAGGAGGGGAGGACAGTTAAACAATGAGCAGTTCTTC.

The chain employs TRBV2 and TRBJ2-5; D uncertain. Germline CDR1 reads SNHLY; CDR2 reads FYNNEI. This CDR3 is 14 amino acids long. V lost 3 bases and J 2 bases, leaving 10 bases between the germline ends. CDR3 residues: CASSDSTDQETQYF. As DNA, the CDR3 is TGTGCCAGCAGTGATTCAACAGATCAAGAGACCCAGTACTTC.

The sample holds a few counts of this clone. The gene calls are TRBV6-5 and TRBJ2-5, with D possibly matching TRBD1 (6 bases). This CDR3 comprises 14 residues. Trimming removed 6 bases at V and 6 bases at J, with 17 bases between. CDR1 is MNHEY and CDR2 is SVGAGI in the germline V gene. The DNA for the CDR3 is TGTGCCAGCAGCCCCCTGACAGGCCCCCAGACCCAGTACTTC. It translates to CASSPLTGPQTQYF.

This chain joins TRBV27 and TRBJ1-2; 8 bases are a match to TRBD1. The CDR3 has 18 amino acids. Germline V gene sequence: CDR1 MNHEY, CDR2 SMNVEV (reference sequence). The J segment lost 2 bases and the V segment lost 2 bases, leaving 13 bases of the junction unmatched. CDR3 protein: CASSLRFWDRTSNYGYTF. The CDR3 DNA is TGTGCCAGCAGTTTACGGTTTTGGGACAGGACGTCGAACTATGGCTACACCTTC.

The table lists this clone with a few counts. The sample contains more than one DNA sequence encoding this CDR3. The J gene is TRBJ2-7, the V gene TRBV7-9; 7 bases fit TRBD1. This CDR3 is 12 amino acids long. Trimming cost V 4 bases and J 3 bases; bases outside gene matches: 0. The germline V gene encodes CDR1 SEHNR and CDR2 FQNEAQ (reference sequence). CDR3 nucleotide sequence: TGTGCCAGCAGCTGGGACAGCTACGAGCAGTACTTC. Amino acids: CASSWDSYEQYF.

The V call is TRBV6-6, the J call TRBJ2-1; a weak D match, TRBD2 (5 bases). Germline V gene lookup returns CDR1 MNHNY and CDR2 SVGAGI (reference sequence). Trimming took off 2 bases at V and 5 bases at J, with 13 bases between the two ends. CDR3 length: 15 residues. CDR3 residues: CASSYPENSDNEQFF. The CDR3 DNA is TGTGCCAGCAGTTACCCCGAGAATAGCGACAATGAGCAGTTCTTC.

The V call is TRBV19, the J call TRBJ2-3; no reliable D call. The CDR3 consists of 12 residues. Trimming left V 0 bases short and J 7 bases short, with 5 bases between. In germline, CDR1 is LNHDA, CDR2 SQIVND (reference sequence). CDR3 sequence reads: CASSIDTYTQYF. DNA for the CDR3: TGTGCCAGTAGTATAGACACGTATACGCAGTATTTT.

The chain employs TRBV28 and TRBJ2-7, with D tentatively TRBD1 (6 bases). V was clipped by 3 bases and J by 4 bases, with 16 bases between them. CDR3 length: 15 amino acids. In germline, CDR1 is MDHEN, CDR2 SYDVKM. CDR3 sequence reads: CASSFRGQTEYEQYF. CDR3 nucleotides: TGTGCCAGCAGTTTTCGTGGACAGACTGAGTACGAGCAGTACTTC.

The CDR3 protein is CASSYGGYSNQPQHF. The CDR3 nucleotides read TGTGCCAGCAGTTACGGAGGATATAGCAATCAGCCCCAGCATTTT. The chain combines TRBV6-6 with TRBJ1-5, with D hard to call. Germline V gene sequence: CDR1 MNHNY, CDR2 SVGAGI (reference sequence). This CDR3 is 15 amino acids long. Trimming removed 2 bases from V and 0 bases from J, with 8 bases in between.